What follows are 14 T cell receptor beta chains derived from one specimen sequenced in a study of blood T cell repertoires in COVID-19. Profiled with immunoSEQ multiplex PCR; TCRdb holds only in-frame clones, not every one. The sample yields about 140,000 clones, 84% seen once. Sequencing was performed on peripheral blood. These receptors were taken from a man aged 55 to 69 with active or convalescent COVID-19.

The DNA of the CDR3 is TGTGCCAGCTCCCCTTTCGGACAGGGGGCGAGTCAGCCCCAGCATTTT. Translating gives CASSPFGQGASQPQHF. The chain uses TRBV18 and TRBJ1-5; 11 nucleotides align to TRBD1. The CDR3 is 16 amino acids. Germline V gene sequence: CDR1 KGHSH, CDR2 LQKENI. Unmatched junction bases numbered 10, after V lost 6 bases and J lost 6 bases.

CDR3 bases: TGTGCCAGCAGCTTTCTCCATACAGGGGACGGTGGCTACACCTTC. Translated, it gives CASSFLHTGDGGYTF. V usage is TRBV7-9 and J usage is TRBJ1-2; 7 nucleotides agree with TRBD1. Trimming at V came to 3 bases and at J to 7 bases, leaving 11 bases not matched to a gene. The CDR3 runs 15 residues. Germline CDR1 SEHNR, CDR2 FQNEAQ (reference sequence).

Here the CDR3 reads CASSDGGNTGELFF. The CDR3 bases are TGTGCCAGCAGTGACGGAGGGAACACCGGGGAGCTGTTTTTT. The chain joins TRBV2 to TRBJ2-2; tentatively, D is TRBD2 (5 bases). Trimming shortened V by 3 bases and J by 1 base, and 6 bases separated the two germline ends. The germline CDR1 and CDR2 sequences are SNHLY and FYNNEI. The CDR3 totals 14 residues. The complete variable domain, with remaining parts taken from reference TRBV2 and TRBJ2-2, reads EPEVTQTPSHQVTQMGQEVILRCVPISNHLYFYWYRQILGQKVEFLVSFYNNEISEKSEIFDDQFSVERPDGSNFTLKIRSTKLEDSAMYFCASSDGGNTGELFFGEGSRLTVL.

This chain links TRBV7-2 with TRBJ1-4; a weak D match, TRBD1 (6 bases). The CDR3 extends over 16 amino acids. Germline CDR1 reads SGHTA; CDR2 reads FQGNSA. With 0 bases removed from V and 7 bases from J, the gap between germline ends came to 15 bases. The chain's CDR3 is CASSLAHRVGREKLFF. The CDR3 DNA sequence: TGTGCCAGCAGCTTAGCACACAGGGTGGGACGTGAAAAACTGTTTTTT.

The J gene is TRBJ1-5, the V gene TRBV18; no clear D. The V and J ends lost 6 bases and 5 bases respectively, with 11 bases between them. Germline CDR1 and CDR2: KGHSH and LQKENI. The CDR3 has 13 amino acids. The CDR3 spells CASSEGLDQPQHF. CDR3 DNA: TGTGCCAGCTCCGAGGGCCTAGATCAGCCCCAGCATTTT.

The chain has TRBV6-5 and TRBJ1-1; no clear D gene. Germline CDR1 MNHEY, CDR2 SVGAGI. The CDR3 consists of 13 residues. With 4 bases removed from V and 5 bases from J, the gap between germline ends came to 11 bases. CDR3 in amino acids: CASSLHEATEAFF. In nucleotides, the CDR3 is TGTGCCAGCAGTTTACACGAGGCTACTGAAGCTTTCTTT.

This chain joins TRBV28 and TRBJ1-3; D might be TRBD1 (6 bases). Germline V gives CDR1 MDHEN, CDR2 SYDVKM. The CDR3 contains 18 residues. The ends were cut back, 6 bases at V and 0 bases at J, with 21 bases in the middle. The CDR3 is CASSLPGVGTHSGNTIYF. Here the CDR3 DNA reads TGTGCCAGCAGCCTCCCTGGGGTAGGGACACACTCTGGAAACACCATATATTTT. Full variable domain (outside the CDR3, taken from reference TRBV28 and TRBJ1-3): DVKVTQSSRYLVKRTGEKVFLECVQDMDHENMFWYRQDPGLGLRLIYFSYDVKMKEKGDIPEGYSVSREKKERFSLILESASTNQTSMYLCASSLPGVGTHSGNTIYFGEGSWLTVV.

The CDR3 sequence is CATQGQSYNEQFF. The CDR3, as DNA: TGTGCCACCCAAGGACAGTCCTACAATGAGCAGTTCTTC. The rearrangement uses TRBV24-1 and TRBJ2-1; the D gene is possibly TRBD1 (6 bases). There are 13 residues in the CDR3. Germline CDR1 and CDR2: KGHDR and SFDVKD. V lost 9 bases, J lost 1 base, and 9 bases lay in between.

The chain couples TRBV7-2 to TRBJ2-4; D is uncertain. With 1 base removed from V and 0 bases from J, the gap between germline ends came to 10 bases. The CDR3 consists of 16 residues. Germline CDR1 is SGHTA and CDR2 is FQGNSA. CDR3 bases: TGTGCCAGCAGCTTAGGAGACAATCTAGCCAAAAACATTCAGTACTTC. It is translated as CASSLGDNLAKNIQYF.

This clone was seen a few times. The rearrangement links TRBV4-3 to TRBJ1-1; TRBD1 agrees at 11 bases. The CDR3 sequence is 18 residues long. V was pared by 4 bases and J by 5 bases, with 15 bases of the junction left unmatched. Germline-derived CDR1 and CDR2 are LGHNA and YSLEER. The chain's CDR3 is CASSLLGRTGGGRTEAFF. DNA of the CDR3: TGCGCCAGCAGCCTCCTAGGAAGGACAGGGGGCGGTAGGACTGAAGCTTTCTTT.

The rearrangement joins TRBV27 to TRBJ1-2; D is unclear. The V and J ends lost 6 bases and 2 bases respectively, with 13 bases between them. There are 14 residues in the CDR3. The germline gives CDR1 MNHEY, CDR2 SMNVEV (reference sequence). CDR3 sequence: CASSRTGMNYGYTF. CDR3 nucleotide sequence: TGTGCCAGCAGCAGAACCGGGATGAACTATGGCTACACCTTC.

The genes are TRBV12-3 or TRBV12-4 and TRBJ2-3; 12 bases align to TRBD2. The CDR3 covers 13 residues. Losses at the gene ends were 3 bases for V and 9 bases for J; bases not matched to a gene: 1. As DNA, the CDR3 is TGTGCCAGCAGTTTTGGGACTAGCGGGACGCAGTATTTT. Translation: CASSFGTSGTQYF.

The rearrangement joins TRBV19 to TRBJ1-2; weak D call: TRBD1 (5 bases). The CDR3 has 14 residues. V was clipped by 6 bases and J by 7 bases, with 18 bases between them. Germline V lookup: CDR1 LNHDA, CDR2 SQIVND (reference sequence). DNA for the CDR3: TGTGCCAGTAGCGGCAGGGCGCTTCCGAGTGGCTACACCTTC. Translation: CASSGRALPSGYTF. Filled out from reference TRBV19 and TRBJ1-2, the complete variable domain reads DGGITQSPKYLFRKEGQNVTLSCEQNLNHDAMYWYRQDPGQGLRLIYYSQIVNDFQKGDIAEGYSVSREKKESFPLTVTSAQKNPTAFYLCASSGRALPSGYTFGSGTRLTVV.

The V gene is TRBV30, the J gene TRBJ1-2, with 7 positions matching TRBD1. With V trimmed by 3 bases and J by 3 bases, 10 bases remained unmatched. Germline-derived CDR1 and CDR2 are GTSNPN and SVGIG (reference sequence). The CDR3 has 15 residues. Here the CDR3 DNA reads TGTGCCTGGAGCACCCCCCAGACAGGGCACTATGGCTACACCTTC. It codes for CAWSTPQTGHYGYTF.